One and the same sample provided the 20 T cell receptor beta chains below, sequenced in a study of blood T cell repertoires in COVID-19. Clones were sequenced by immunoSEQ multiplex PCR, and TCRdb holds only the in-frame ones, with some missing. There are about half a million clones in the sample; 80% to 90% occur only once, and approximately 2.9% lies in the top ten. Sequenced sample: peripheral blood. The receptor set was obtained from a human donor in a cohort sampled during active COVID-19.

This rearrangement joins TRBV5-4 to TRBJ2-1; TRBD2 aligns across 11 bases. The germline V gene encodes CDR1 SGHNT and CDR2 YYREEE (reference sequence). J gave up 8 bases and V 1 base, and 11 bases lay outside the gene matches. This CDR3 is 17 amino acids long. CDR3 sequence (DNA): TGTGCCAGCAGCTTGATGGTAGCGGGAGGGCCTTGGCATGAGCAGTTCTTC. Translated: CASSLMVAGGPWHEQFF.

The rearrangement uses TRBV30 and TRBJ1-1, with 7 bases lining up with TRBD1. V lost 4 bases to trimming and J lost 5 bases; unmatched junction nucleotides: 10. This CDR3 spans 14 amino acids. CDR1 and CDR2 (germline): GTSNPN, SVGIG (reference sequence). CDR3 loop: CAWTHMTGRTEAFF. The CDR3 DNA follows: TGTGCCTGGACTCATATGACAGGGCGGACTGAAGCTTTCTTT.

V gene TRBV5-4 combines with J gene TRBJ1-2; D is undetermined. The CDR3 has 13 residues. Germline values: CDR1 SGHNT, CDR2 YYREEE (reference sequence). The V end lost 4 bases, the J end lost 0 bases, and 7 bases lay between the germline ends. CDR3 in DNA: TGTGCCAGCAGCCCCCCCACTAACTATGGCTACACCTTC. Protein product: CASSPPTNYGYTF.

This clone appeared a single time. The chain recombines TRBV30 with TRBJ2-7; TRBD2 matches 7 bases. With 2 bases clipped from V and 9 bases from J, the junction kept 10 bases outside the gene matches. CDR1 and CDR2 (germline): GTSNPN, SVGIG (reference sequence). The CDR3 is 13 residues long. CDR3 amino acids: CAWSISGKGWQYF. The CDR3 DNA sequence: TGTGCCTGGAGTATAAGCGGGAAAGGATGGCAGTACTTC.

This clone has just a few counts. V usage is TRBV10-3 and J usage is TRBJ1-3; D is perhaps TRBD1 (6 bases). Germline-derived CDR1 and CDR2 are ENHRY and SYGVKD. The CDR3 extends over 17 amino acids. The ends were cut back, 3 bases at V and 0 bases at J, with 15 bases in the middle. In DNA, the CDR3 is TGTGCCATCAGTGAAACAGGGCCCTTACGCTCTGGAAACACCATATATTTT. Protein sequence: CAISETGPLRSGNTIYF.

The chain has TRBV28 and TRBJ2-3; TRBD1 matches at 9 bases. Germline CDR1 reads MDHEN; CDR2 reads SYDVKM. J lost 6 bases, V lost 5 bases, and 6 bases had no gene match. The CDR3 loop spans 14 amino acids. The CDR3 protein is CASSRTGVMDTQYF. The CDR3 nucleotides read TGTGCCAGCAGTAGGACAGGGGTTATGGATACGCAGTATTTT.

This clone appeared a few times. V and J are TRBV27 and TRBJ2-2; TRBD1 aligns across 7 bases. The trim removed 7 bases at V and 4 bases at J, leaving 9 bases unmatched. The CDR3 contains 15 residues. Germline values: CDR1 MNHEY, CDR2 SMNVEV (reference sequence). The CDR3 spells CASTRVGDSTGELFF. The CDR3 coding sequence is TGTGCCAGCACACGTGTGGGGGACAGCACCGGGGAGCTGTTTTTT.

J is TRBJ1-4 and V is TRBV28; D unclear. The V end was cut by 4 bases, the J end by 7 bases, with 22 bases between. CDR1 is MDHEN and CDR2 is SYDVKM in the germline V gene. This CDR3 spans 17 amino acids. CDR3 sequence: CASSSHPGPGSGEKLFF. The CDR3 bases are TGTGCCAGCAGTTCGCATCCCGGCCCGGGGTCGGGTGAAAAACTGTTTTTT.

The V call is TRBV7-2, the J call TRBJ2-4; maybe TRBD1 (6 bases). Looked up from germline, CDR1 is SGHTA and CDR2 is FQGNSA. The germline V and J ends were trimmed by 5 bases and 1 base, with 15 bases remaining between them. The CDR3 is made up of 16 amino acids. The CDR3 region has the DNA TGTGCCAGCAGCGCAACAGGGTCAGGGGCCAAAAACATTCAGTACTTC. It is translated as CASSATGSGAKNIQYF.

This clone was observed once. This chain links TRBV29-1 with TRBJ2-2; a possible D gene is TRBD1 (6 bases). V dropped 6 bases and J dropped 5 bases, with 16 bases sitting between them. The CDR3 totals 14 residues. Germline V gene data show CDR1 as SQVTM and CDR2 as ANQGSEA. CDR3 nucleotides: TGCAGCGTCGCCGCCGCCGACAGGACCGGGGAGCTGTTTTTT. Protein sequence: CSVAAADRTGELFF.

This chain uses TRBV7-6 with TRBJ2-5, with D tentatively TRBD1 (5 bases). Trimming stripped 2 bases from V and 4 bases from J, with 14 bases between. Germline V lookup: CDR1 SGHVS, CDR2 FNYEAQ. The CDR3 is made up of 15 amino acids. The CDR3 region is CASSLRAGMGETQYF. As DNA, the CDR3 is TGTGCCAGCAGCTTAAGGGCAGGGATGGGAGAGACCCAGTACTTC. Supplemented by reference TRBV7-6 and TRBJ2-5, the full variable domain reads GAGVSQSPRYKVTKRGQDVALRCDPISGHVSLYWYRQALGQGPEFLTYFNYEAQQDKSGLPNDRFSAERPEGSISTLTIQRTEQRDSAMYRCASSLRAGMGETQYFGPGTRLLVL.

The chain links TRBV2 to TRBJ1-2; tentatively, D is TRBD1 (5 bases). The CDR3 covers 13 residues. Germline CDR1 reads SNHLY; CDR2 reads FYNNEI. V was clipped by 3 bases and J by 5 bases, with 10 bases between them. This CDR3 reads CASSEGQIYGYTF. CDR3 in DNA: TGTGCCAGCAGTGAGGGGCAGATATATGGCTACACCTTC. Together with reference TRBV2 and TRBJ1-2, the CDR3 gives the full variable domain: EPEVTQTPSHQVTQMGQEVILRCVPISNHLYFYWYRQILGQKVEFLVSFYNNEISEKSEIFDDQFSVERPDGSNFTLKIRSTKLEDSAMYFCASSEGQIYGYTFGSGTRLTVV.

CDR3: CASSRHRSGGNEKLFF. The CDR3 DNA is TGTGCCAGCAGCCGCCATAGGTCAGGGGGAAATGAAAAACTGTTTTTT. The rearrangement joins TRBV28 to TRBJ1-4; 7 bases are a match to TRBD1. J was trimmed by 5 bases and V by 6 bases; bases with no gene match: 12. CDR3 length: 16 residues. Per the germline V gene, CDR1 is MDHEN and CDR2 is SYDVKM.

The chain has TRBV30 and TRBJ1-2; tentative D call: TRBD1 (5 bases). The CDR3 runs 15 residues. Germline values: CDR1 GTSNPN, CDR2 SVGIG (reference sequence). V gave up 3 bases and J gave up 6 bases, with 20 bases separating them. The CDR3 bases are TGTGCCTGGAGCGCCGGTGGGGCGGCAGAGGATGGCTACACCTTC. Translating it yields CAWSAGGAAEDGYTF.

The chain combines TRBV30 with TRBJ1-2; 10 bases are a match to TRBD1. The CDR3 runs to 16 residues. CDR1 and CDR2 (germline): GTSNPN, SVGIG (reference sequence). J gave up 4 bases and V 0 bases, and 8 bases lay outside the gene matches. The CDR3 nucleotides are TGTGCCTGGAGTGTACCCGGGACAGGGGTTGCCTATGGCTACACCTTC. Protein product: CAWSVPGTGVAYGYTF.

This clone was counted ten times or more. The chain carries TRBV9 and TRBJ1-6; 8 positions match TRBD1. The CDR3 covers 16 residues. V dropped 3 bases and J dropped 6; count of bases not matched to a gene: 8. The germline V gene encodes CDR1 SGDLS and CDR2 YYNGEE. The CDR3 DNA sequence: TGTGCCAGCAGCGAGGACAGGGCAGACACTAATTCACCCCTCCACTTT. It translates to CASSEDRADTNSPLHF.

The CDR3 reads CASSGSVRTGSVSNEQFF. Here the CDR3 DNA reads TGTGCCAGCAGTGGGTCAGTCCGAACGGGGTCGGTTTCCAATGAGCAGTTCTTC. V usage is TRBV25-1 and J usage is TRBJ2-1, with a tentative D call TRBD2 (5 bases). Trimming pared 4 bases from V and 6 bases from J, leaving 25 bases between. The CDR3 is 18 residues long. Germline V CDR1 and CDR2: MGHDK, SYGVNS. Using reference TRBV25-1 and TRBJ2-1 for the parts outside the CDR3, the full variable domain is EADIYQTPRYLVIGTGKKITLECSQTMGHDKMYWYQQDPGMELHLIHYSYGVNSTEKGDLSSESTVSRIRTEHFPLTLESARPSHTSQYLCASSGSVRTGSVSNEQFFGPGTRLTVL.

The CDR3 DNA reads as TGTGCCAGTAGGGCAGGGGACTATGGCTACACCTTC. This codes for CASRAGDYGYTF. The chain combines TRBV25-1 with TRBJ1-2; possibly TRBD1 for D (6 bases). The CDR3 loop spans 12 amino acids. The germline CDR1 and CDR2 sequences are MGHDK and SYGVNS. V was clipped by 9 bases and J by 3 bases, with 11 bases between them.

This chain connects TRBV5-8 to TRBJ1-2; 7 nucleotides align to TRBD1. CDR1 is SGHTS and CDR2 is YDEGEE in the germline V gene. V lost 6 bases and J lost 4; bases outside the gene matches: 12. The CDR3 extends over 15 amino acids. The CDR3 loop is CASIVDRASGYGYTF. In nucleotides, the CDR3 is TGTGCCAGCATCGTTGACAGGGCCAGCGGCTATGGCTACACCTTC.

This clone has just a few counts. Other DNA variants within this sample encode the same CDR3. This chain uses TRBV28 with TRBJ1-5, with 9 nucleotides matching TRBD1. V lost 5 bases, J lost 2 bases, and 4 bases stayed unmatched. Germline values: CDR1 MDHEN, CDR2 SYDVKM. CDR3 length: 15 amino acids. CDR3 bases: TGTGCCAGCAGTACAGGGGGCGATGGCAATCAGCCCCAGCATTTT. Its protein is CASSTGGDGNQPQHF. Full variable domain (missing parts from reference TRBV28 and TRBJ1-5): DVKVTQSSRYLVKRTGEKVFLECVQDMDHENMFWYRQDPGLGLRLIYFSYDVKMKEKGDIPEGYSVSREKKERFSLILESASTNQTSMYLCASSTGGDGNQPQHFGDGTRLSIL.